This T cell receptor beta chain was sequenced for a study of T cell responses to AZD1222 COVID-19 vaccine. Study-wide results and limits: Most donors were white British, females outnumbered males, and clonal diversity was possibly underestimated.

In the case of this clone: Its antigen is not known.

TCRdb's copy holds only in-frame clones and misses some; the assay was immunoSEQ multiplex PCR. The sample consists of some 130,000 clones, about nine tenths of them appearing once. The receptor was isolated from an adult in good health. Here the sequenced sample was peripheral blood, taken on day 0 of AZD1222 vaccination.

CDR3 sequence: CASTGGQGGGSPLHF. The CDR3 coding sequence is TGTGCCAGCACCGGAGGGCAGGGCGGGGGGTCACCCCTCCACTTT. The rearrangement links TRBV2 to TRBJ1-6, with TRBD1 as a possible D gene (5 bases). Germline-derived CDR1 and CDR2 are SNHLY and FYNNEI. V was pared by 7 bases and J by 10 bases, with 20 bases between. This CDR3 has 15 amino acids.